Listed below are T cell receptor beta chains from one sample, sequenced in a study of T cell responses to AZD1222 COVID-19 vaccine. The assay was immunoSEQ multiplex PCR, and TCRdb's table has in-frame clones only and misses some. The sample holds 85,000 to 110,000 clones, 91% seen once. The sequencing used peripheral blood, collected on day 0 of AZD1222 vaccination. The receptors derive from an adult in good health. CDR3s include the opening cysteine and the closing phenylalanine or tryptophan. A D gene is named only where the DNA matches it firmly. Clone size is not always given. Where it is, it says once, few, many or a class for expanded clones.

d_gene	abundance	j_gene	v_gene	CDR3aa	CDR3nt
-	once	TRBJ2-1	TRBV20-1	CSARLQMNQFF	TGCAGTGCTAGACTACAGATGAATCAGTTCTTC
-	-	TRBJ1-1	TRBV28	CASSSQGREAFF	TGTGCCAGCAGTTCCCAGGGGCGTGAAGCTTTCTTT
-	-	TRBJ2-2	TRBV3-1/TRBV3-2	CASSQVVGELFF	TGTGCCAGCAGCCAAGTGGTCGGGGAGCTGTTTTTT
-	-	TRBJ1-1	TRBV5-1	CASSDELNTEAFF	TGCGCCAGCAGCGATGAATTGAACACTGAAGCTTTCTTT
TRBD2	-	TRBJ2-3	TRBV10-3	CAISELAGPTDTQYF	TGTGCCATCAGTGAACTAGCGGGACCCACAGATACGCAGTATTTT
TRBD2	-	TRBJ2-2	TRBV7-6	CASSPALTSGNTGELFF	TGTGCCAGCAGCCCCGCCCTGACTAGCGGGAACACCGGGGAGCTGTTTTTT
-	-	TRBJ2-2	TRBV5-1	CASSLGVIGETGELFF	TGCGCCAGCAGCTTGGGGGTAATTGGGGAGACCGGGGAGCTGTTTTTT
-	once	TRBJ2-7	TRBV11-2	CASSLAQGGSSYEQYF	TGTGCCAGCAGCTTAGCCCAGGGGGGTAGCTCCTACGAGCAGTACTTC
TRBD1	-	TRBJ2-3	TRBV18	CASSPTQGGRTDTQYF	TGTGCCAGCTCACCGACACAGGGGGGAAGAACAGATACGCAGTATTTT
TRBD1	-	TRBJ2-3	TRBV28	CASRISGGSEDTQYF	TGTGCCAGCAGAATATCAGGGGGTAGTGAAGATACGCAGTATTTT
TRBD2	-	TRBJ2-7	TRBV18	CASSPPGLGAGEQYF	TGTGCCAGCTCACCACCGGGACTAGGAGCAGGCGAGCAGTACTTC
-	-	TRBJ1-1	TRBV2	CASRGSTRAEAFF	TGTGCCAGCAGGGGTTCTACGAGGGCTGAAGCTTTCTTT
-	-	TRBJ2-7	TRBV11-2	CASSLGGQSGEQYF	TGTGCCAGCAGCTTAGGGGGTCAGTCGGGCGAGCAGTACTTC
-	-	TRBJ1-1	TRBV28	CASSSWRRGAFF	TGTGCCAGCAGTTCCTGGCGGAGGGGGGCTTTCTTT
-	once	TRBJ1-5	TRBV15	CATSRDPLRNSNQPQHF	TGTGCCACCAGCAGAGATCCCCTCCGAAATAGCAATCAGCCCCAGCATTTT
-	-	TRBJ2-5	TRBV30	CAWISAPTQETQYF	TGTGCCTGGATTTCGGCACCGACTCAAGAGACCCAGTACTTC
-	once	TRBJ2-5	TRBV2	CASGILQETQYF	TGTGCCAGCGGCATTCTCCAAGAGACCCAGTACTTC
-	-	TRBJ1-2	TRBV5-1	CASSYSDYGYTF	TGCGCCAGCAGCTATTCGGACTATGGCTACACCTTC
TRBD2	-	TRBJ2-1	TRBV29-1	CSVIILAGVPNEQFF	TGCAGCGTTATTATCCTAGCGGGAGTCCCCAATGAGCAGTTCTTC
-	-	TRBJ2-3	TRBV7-2	CASSLGGPAGDTQYF	TGTGCCAGCAGCTTAGGCGGTCCCGCGGGGGATACGCAGTATTTT
-	-	TRBJ1-3	TRBV10-2	CASSEGDRLSGNTIYF	TGCGCCAGCAGTGAGGGCGACCGCCTCTCTGGAAACACCATATATTTT
-	-	TRBJ1-5	TRBV28	CASIQSNQPQHF	TGTGCCAGCATACAGAGTAATCAGCCCCAGCATTTT
TRBD2	-	TRBJ2-2	TRBV30	CAWRARRLAGAGELFF	TGTGCCTGGAGGGCGCGGAGACTAGCGGGAGCCGGGGAGCTGTTTTTT
TRBD2	-	TRBJ2-2	TRBV3-1/TRBV3-2	CASSHELAGVGELFF	TGTGCCAGCAGCCATGAACTAGCGGGAGTAGGGGAGCTGTTTTTT
TRBD1	-	TRBJ1-2	TRBV28	CASSITGTGINGYTF	TGTGCCAGCAGTATCACCGGGACAGGAATCAATGGCTACACCTTC